Shown below are 27 T cell receptor beta chains from a single sample sequenced in a study of cytomegalovirus exposure and HLA in healthy donors. It was with 60 Vbeta and 13 Jbeta primers that the PCR ran. Data came from immunoSEQ multiplex PCR; TCRdb stores just in-frame clones and leaves some out. Of 250,000 to 350,000 clones listed, 86% are singletons. Sequenced input: PBMCs. Source of these receptors: a man in his forties in good health and CMV-seropositive.

J is TRBJ1-2 and V is TRBV6-5, with 7 bases aligning to TRBD1. The CDR3 spans 15 residues. The junction had 4 bases not matched to a gene; V was cut back by 0 bases and J by 3 bases. Germline assignment: CDR1 MNHEY and CDR2 SVGAGI. The CDR3 spells CASSYSRGLYYGYTF. The CDR3 DNA is TGTGCCAGCAGTTACTCCAGGGGGTTGTACTATGGCTACACCTTC.

This chain links TRBV18 with TRBJ2-1; maybe TRBD2 (6 bases). The V gene's germline CDR1 is KGHSH and CDR2 LQKENI. This CDR3 is 12 amino acids long. V gave up 5 bases and J gave up 6 bases, with 8 bases separating them. CDR3 protein: CASSIGGNEQFF. Here the CDR3 DNA reads TGTGCCAGCTCAATCGGGGGCAATGAGCAGTTCTTC.

This rearrangement joins TRBV6-5 to TRBJ1-1, with D unclear. V was trimmed by 5 bases and J by 3 bases, leaving 7 bases between them. This CDR3 contains 12 residues. CDR1 and CDR2 (germline): MNHEY, SVGAGI. CDR3: CASSASHTEAFF. The CDR3 nucleotides read TGTGCCAGCAGTGCGTCCCACACTGAAGCTTTCTTT.

The chain couples TRBV13 to TRBJ1-5, with TRBD1 matching 9 bases. The V gene end was trimmed by 4 bases and the J gene end by 0 bases; junction bases not matched to a gene: 7. Germline assignment: CDR1 PRHDT and CDR2 FYEKMQ (reference sequence). CDR3 length: 17 amino acids. CDR3 loop: CASSSRLTGGSNQPQHF. The DNA of the CDR3 is TGTGCCAGCAGCTCCAGATTGACAGGGGGTAGCAATCAGCCCCAGCATTTT. Complete variable domain (other parts from reference TRBV13 and TRBJ1-5): AAGVIQSPRHLIKEKRETATLKCYPIPRHDTVYWYQQGPGQDPQFLISFYEKMQSDKGSIPDRFSAQQFSDYHSELNMSSLELGDSALYFCASSSRLTGGSNQPQHFGDGTRLSIL.

J is TRBJ1-5 and V is TRBV2; D gene ambiguous. This CDR3 comprises 15 residues. CDR1 is SNHLY and CDR2 is FYNNEI in the germline V gene. Trimming removed 4 bases at V and 7 bases at J, with 17 bases between. The CDR3 spells CASSGIAGLMQPQHF. Here the CDR3 DNA reads TGTGCCAGCAGTGGAATTGCGGGTTTAATGCAGCCCCAGCATTTT.

V and J are TRBV7-8 and TRBJ1-4; weak D call: TRBD1 (6 bases). The germline V and J ends were trimmed by 5 bases and 8 bases, with 18 bases remaining between them. There are 15 residues in the CDR3. CDR1 is SGHVS and CDR2 is FQNEAQ in the germline V gene. This chain's CDR3 is CASSTYTGSGEKLFF. In nucleotides, the CDR3 is TGTGCCAGCAGCACCTATACAGGGTCTGGGGAAAAACTGTTTTTT.

The chain couples TRBV29-1 to TRBJ2-2, with 7 nucleotides matching TRBD1. With 5 bases clipped from V and 7 bases from J, the junction kept 10 bases outside the gene matches. CDR1 is SQVTM, CDR2 ANQGSEA, per germline. This CDR3 comprises 14 residues. The CDR3 region is CSVSMQGVIGELFF. The CDR3 nucleotides are TGCAGCGTTTCTATGCAGGGGGTGATCGGGGAGCTGTTTTTT.

The chain joins TRBV6-1 to TRBJ1-1; TRBD1 matches at 10 bases. V dropped 6 bases and J dropped 6; count of bases not matched to a gene: 7. This CDR3 spans 14 amino acids. Germline CDR1 reads MNHNS; CDR2 reads SASEGT. DNA of the CDR3: TGTGCCAGCAGCCTAGACAGGGGGCGCGCTGAAGCTTTCTTT. Translation gives CASSLDRGRAEAFF.

J is TRBJ2-7 and V is TRBV29-1; D remains ambiguous. The length of the CDR3 is 14 residues. V lost 6 bases and J lost 1, with 16 bases in between. The germline V gene has CDR1 SQVTM and CDR2 ANQGSEA. CDR3 coding DNA: TGCAGCGTGGTGGTGTTGGGCCATTCCTACGAGCAGTACTTC. Its translation: CSVVVLGHSYEQYF.

The J gene is TRBJ2-1, the V gene TRBV4-1; 9 nucleotides align to TRBD1. Germline V CDR1 and CDR2: MGHRA, YSYEKL. CDR3 length: 17 residues. The junction had 15 bases not matched to a gene; V was cut back by 3 bases and J by 9 bases. The CDR3 DNA is TGCGCCAGCAGCCACCTATCCGGGACAGGGTTCGGTTTTGAGCAGTTCTTC. Its translation is CASSHLSGTGFGFEQFF.

V gene TRBV7-9 combines with J gene TRBJ1-1, with 7 bases identical to TRBD1. The CDR3 runs to 14 residues. Trimming removed 4 bases from V and 2 bases from J; junction bases left unmatched: 4. Germline V gene lookup returns CDR1 SEHNR and CDR2 FQNEAQ (reference sequence). CDR3 protein: CASSSDRKNTEAFF. As DNA, the CDR3 is TGTGCCAGCAGCTCGGACAGGAAAAACACTGAAGCTTTCTTT.

This clone has just a few counts. The chain is built from TRBV29-1 and TRBJ1-1; 8 positions agree with TRBD1. J was trimmed by 0 bases and V by 4 bases; bases with no gene match: 1. The CDR3 has 13 residues. The germline V gene encodes CDR1 SQVTM and CDR2 ANQGSEA. CDR3 region: CSVADRVNTEAFF. Written as DNA, the CDR3 is TGCAGCGTTGCGGACAGGGTGAACACTGAAGCTTTCTTT.

V and J are TRBV6-5 and TRBJ2-1, with 11 bases matching TRBD2. CDR1 MNHEY and CDR2 SVGAGI come from the germline V gene. The CDR3 runs to 15 residues. Trimming at V came to 5 bases and at J to 4 bases, leaving 4 bases not matched to a gene. In nucleotides, the CDR3 is TGTGCCAGCAGTCAGCTAGCGGGGGGTTACAATGAGCAGTTCTTC. Amino acids: CASSQLAGGYNEQFF.

The chain links TRBV28 to TRBJ1-2, with 7 bases fitting TRBD1. Trimming removed 5 bases from V and 4 bases from J; junction bases left unmatched: 7. The CDR3 consists of 14 residues. Germline V CDR1 and CDR2: MDHEN, SYDVKM. CDR3 bases: TGTGCCAGCAGTCAAGAGGGGGCCCCCTATGGCTACACCTTC. Translation: CASSQEGAPYGYTF.

The chain combines TRBV2 with TRBJ2-7; D is ambiguous. Trimming removed 5 bases at V and 5 bases at J, with 4 bases between. The CDR3 is 10 residues long. Germline V gives CDR1 SNHLY, CDR2 FYNNEI. CDR3 sequence: CASSFNEQYF. Here the CDR3 DNA reads TGTGCCAGCAGTTTCAACGAGCAGTACTTC.

The rearrangement uses TRBV28 and TRBJ1-1; D is perhaps TRBD1 (6 bases). Per the germline V gene, CDR1 is MDHEN and CDR2 is SYDVKM. Deletions cut 9 bases from V and 1 base from J, with 15 bases between. The CDR3 sequence is 14 residues long. CDR3 amino acids: CASPGQVENTEAFF. The CDR3 nucleotides read TGTGCCAGTCCGGGACAAGTAGAGAACACTGAAGCTTTCTTT.

The gene calls are TRBV4-3 and TRBJ2-2; TRBD2 agrees at 7 bases. Trimming took 6 bases from V and 7 from J; bases not matched to a gene: 8. CDR1 LGHNA and CDR2 YSLEER come from the germline V gene. The CDR3 extends over 14 amino acids. CDR3 region: CASRESGKDGELFF. CDR3 nucleotide sequence: TGCGCCAGCAGAGAGAGCGGGAAAGACGGGGAGCTGTTTTTT.

This clone was seen more than once but under ten times. The V and J genes are TRBV6-4 and TRBJ1-1, with 10 bases that match TRBD1. Germline loops: CDR1 MRHNA, CDR2 SNTAGT. With 7 bases clipped from V and 5 bases from J, the junction kept 4 bases outside the gene matches. The CDR3 is 13 amino acids. For the CDR3, the DNA is TGTGCCAGCAAGGAGGACAGGGGGACTGAAGCTTTCTTT. Translated, it gives CASKEDRGTEAFF.

This clone was picked up a small number of times. The rearrangement uses TRBV5-5 and TRBJ1-1; D remains unclear. CDR1 SGHKS and CDR2 YYEKEE come from the germline V gene (reference sequence). The ends were cut back, 7 bases at V and 0 bases at J, with 16 bases in the middle. The length of the CDR3 is 15 residues. The CDR3 DNA follows: TGTGCCAGCGGAAGCAGAGGAGCCATGAACACTGAAGCTTTCTTT. The encoded protein is CASGSRGAMNTEAFF.

This rearrangement joins TRBV5-1 to TRBJ2-7; D is ambiguous. Germline V lookup: CDR1 SGHRS, CDR2 YFSETQ. The CDR3 spans 14 residues. V was pared by 0 bases and J by 3 bases, with 10 bases between. The CDR3 reads CASSLVPASYEQYF. The CDR3 bases are TGCGCCAGCAGCTTGGTACCTGCGAGCTACGAGCAGTACTTC.

As DNA, the CDR3 is TGTGCCAGCAGTCCCCGCGGGACAGGGCGGAATCAGCCCCAGCATTTT. This codes for CASSPRGTGRNQPQHF. The chain links TRBV28 to TRBJ1-5; TRBD1 matches 9 bases. Trimming removed 5 bases from V and 4 bases from J; junction bases left unmatched: 9. The CDR3 length is 16 residues. Germline lookup yields CDR1 MDHEN and CDR2 SYDVKM.

The CDR3 loop reads CASSPQQAGEQYF. The CDR3 coding sequence is TGTGCCAGCAGCCCCCAGCAGGCGGGGGAGCAGTACTTC. The V call is TRBV14, the J call TRBJ2-5, with 7 nucleotides matching TRBD2. V lost 4 bases to trimming and J lost 11 bases; unmatched junction nucleotides: 10. The CDR3 contains 13 residues. Looked up from germline, CDR1 is SGHDN and CDR2 is FVKESK.

The rearrangement uses TRBV6-6 and TRBJ2-7; tentatively, D is TRBD1 (6 bases). The CDR3 runs 15 residues. The V and J ends lost 5 bases and 2 bases respectively, with 16 bases between them. Germline V gene data show CDR1 as MNHNY and CDR2 as SVGAGI (reference sequence). The CDR3 region is CASSLEVGQPYEQYF. CDR3 DNA sequence: TGTGCCAGCAGTCTCGAGGTCGGACAGCCCTACGAGCAGTACTTC.

The CDR3 nucleotides are TGCGCCAGCAGCCAAGGACTAGCGGGAGCCTACGAGCAGTACTTC. It yields the protein CASSQGLAGAYEQYF. The V call is TRBV4-1, the J call TRBJ2-5; 12 positions match TRBD2. Near its end, the DNA agrees better with TRBJ2-7, so the J call may be wrong. The CDR3 covers 15 residues. Germline V CDR1 and CDR2: MGHRA, YSYEKL.

This chain uses TRBV9 with TRBJ1-1, with 7 bases aligning to TRBD1. This CDR3 has 16 residues. V shed 0 bases and J 0 bases; nucleotides not matched to a gene: 5. Germline lookup yields CDR1 SGDLS and CDR2 YYNGEE. CDR3 in amino acids: CASSVVVGQLNTEAFF. Written as DNA, the CDR3 is TGTGCCAGCAGCGTAGTGGTGGGACAGCTGAACACTGAAGCTTTCTTT.

The chain combines TRBV5-1 with TRBJ1-4; 9 nucleotides match TRBD1. CDR1 is SGHRS and CDR2 is YFSETQ in the germline V gene. The CDR3 spans 15 residues. After removal of 6 bases from V and 7 bases from J, the junction contained 10 bases not matched to a gene. CDR3 sequence: CASTQGANSGEKLFF. DNA of the CDR3: TGCGCCAGCACACAGGGGGCTAATTCGGGTGAAAAACTGTTTTTT.

V usage is TRBV5-4 and J usage is TRBJ1-1, with 9 bases identical to TRBD1. The CDR3 loop spans 16 amino acids. Per the germline V gene, CDR1 is SGHNT and CDR2 is YYREEE (reference sequence). With V trimmed by 4 bases and J by 1 base, 8 bases remained unmatched. CDR3 sequence reads: CASSGVGTGPNTEAFF. CDR3 nucleotides: TGTGCCAGCAGCGGCGTGGGGACAGGGCCGAACACTGAAGCTTTCTTT.